These 25 T cell receptor beta chains were sequenced from one sample in a study of regulatory T cells in long-lasting Graves disease. Building of the TCR beta libraries involved iRepertoire HTBI primers and Arm-PCR of CDR3 regions. TCRdb recomputed calls from the multiplex PCR reads with MiXCR, one row per CDR3 protein. Among some 340,000 distinct CDR3 sequences, more than 20% were seen once, and the ten largest hold approximately 28%. Time point in this sample: persistent/refractory GD, antithyroid drugs over 5 years with positive TRAb. PBMC RNA served as the TCR library source. The sample in question was peripheral blood mononuclear cells (PBMCs), obtained when the disease was refractory, from a patient treated with antithyroid drugs. The source of these receptors is a woman between 35 and 50 years old with Graves disease.

This clonotype occurred a few times. The chain links TRBV4-1 to TRBJ1-5; 11 nucleotides agree with TRBD1. Unmatched junction bases numbered 6, after V lost 4 bases and J lost 1 base. The CDR3 totals 17 residues. CDR1 MGHRA and CDR2 YSYEKL come from the germline V gene. Here the CDR3 reads CASSPRTGGWSNQPQHF. The CDR3 DNA reads as TGCGCCAGCAGCCCACGGACAGGGGGCTGGAGCAATCAGCCCCAGCATTTT.

The J gene is TRBJ2-7, the V gene TRBV24-1; 7 bases align to TRBD2. The CDR3 has 12 residues. CDR1 and CDR2 (germline): KGHDR, SFDVKD. Unmatched junction bases numbered 5, after V lost 1 base and J lost 12 bases. CDR3 region: CATSDFGLGRYF. In DNA, the CDR3 is TGTGCCACCAGTGATTTTGGACTAGGGCGGTACTTC.

This chain links TRBV5-5 with TRBJ1-1, with D possibly matching TRBD1 (5 bases). V gave up 4 bases and J gave up 6 bases, with 28 bases separating them. The CDR3 consists of 18 residues. The germline V gene encodes CDR1 SGHKS and CDR2 YYEKEE (reference sequence). The CDR3 DNA follows: TGTGCCAGCAGCCGAAGACCTTCCGGGACGGCGGAACGGGCTGAAGCTTTCTTT. It specifies CASSRRPSGTAERAEAFF.

This clonotype was recorded many times. This rearrangement joins TRBV29-1 to TRBJ1-5; D gene unclear. Trimming pared 3 bases from V and 4 bases from J, leaving 16 bases between. Germline assignment: CDR1 SQVTM and CDR2 ANQGSEA. The CDR3 runs 15 residues. This CDR3 reads CSVEWKGCRNQPQHF. The CDR3 nucleotides are TGCAGCGTTGAGTGGAAGGGTTGTCGGAATCAGCCCCAGCATTTT.

This clonotype was seen more than once but under ten times. The chain couples TRBV10-3 to TRBJ2-7; D may match TRBD1 or TRBD2 (5 bases each). The CDR3 has 14 residues. The germline V gene has CDR1 ENHRY and CDR2 SYGVKD. V was trimmed by 8 bases and J by 9 bases, leaving 23 bases between them. For the CDR3, the DNA is TGTGCCATCGGTTTTCCAGCGGCGATTCAGGGGCAGTACTTC. Its protein product is CAIGFPAAIQGQYF.

The genes are TRBV6-5 and TRBJ2-4, with 10 bases identical to TRBD2. Looked up from germline, CDR1 is MNHEY and CDR2 is SVGAGI. J was trimmed by 0 bases and V by 3 bases; bases with no gene match: 8. The CDR3 covers 18 residues. The CDR3 bases are TGTGCCAGCAGTTATCGGCTAGCGGGAGACGTAGCCAAAAACATTCAGTACTTC. It yields the protein CASSYRLAGDVAKNIQYF.

This clonotype was picked up many times. The gene calls are TRBV11-2 and TRBJ2-6; D is possibly TRBD1 or TRBD2 (5 bases each). V was trimmed by 1 base and J by 3 bases, leaving 16 bases between them. Germline CDR1 and CDR2: SGHAT and FQNNGV. This CDR3 is built from 18 residues. For the CDR3, the DNA is TGTGCCAGCAGCTTAGGGGACCGGGGAGTTTATGGGGCCAACGTCCTGACTTTC. It translates to CASSLGDRGVYGANVLTF.

This clonotype was detected ten times or more. The V gene is TRBV6-1, the J gene TRBJ2-7, with D hard to call. Germline V CDR1 and CDR2: MNHNS, SASEGT. V gave up 7 bases and J gave up 6 bases, with 16 bases separating them. The CDR3 is 13 residues long. CDR3 DNA sequence: TGTGCCAGCAACCTTCATCCCACCTCCGAGCAGTACTTC. It codes for CASNLHPTSEQYF.

For this clonotype: It differs at one base from a far larger clone, so likely a read error. The V gene is TRBV6-1, the J gene TRBJ1-2; D is perhaps TRBD1 (5 bases). CDR3 length equals 16 residues. The V end was cut by 5 bases, the J end by 1 base, with 17 bases between. CDR1 MNHNS and CDR2 SASEGT come from the germline V gene. The CDR3: CASSWGGPPINYGYTF. As DNA, the CDR3 is TGTGCCAGCAGTTGGGGGGGTCCCCCAATTAACTATGGCTACACCTTC.

This clonotype was picked up a small number of times. The rearrangement uses TRBV28 and TRBJ1-6; D gene unclear. Germline V gives CDR1 MDHEN, CDR2 SYDVKM. The CDR3 is 14 amino acids. Deletions cut 0 bases from V and 7 bases from J, with 7 bases between. The CDR3 coding sequence is TGTGCCAGCAGTTTATGGGAGGAAAATTCACCCCTCCACTTT. Translating it yields CASSLWEENSPLHF.

The chain joins TRBV20-1 to TRBJ1-1, with D uncertain. The germline V and J ends were trimmed by 6 bases and 6 bases, with 14 bases remaining between them. Germline-derived CDR1 and CDR2 are DFQATT and SNEGSKA (reference sequence). CDR3 size: 12 residues. This CDR3 is CSAVKAFAEAFF. As DNA, the CDR3 is TGCAGTGCCGTAAAGGCTTTCGCTGAAGCTTTCTTT.

This clonotype has ten or more counts. The V gene is TRBV2, the J gene TRBJ1-1; D perhaps matches TRBD1 (6 bases). This CDR3 region has 15 residues. Germline V gene data show CDR1 as SNHLY and CDR2 as FYNNEI. The ends were cut back, 1 base at V and 3 bases at J, with 12 bases in the middle. CDR3 in amino acids: CASSEDVGGHTEAFF. The CDR3 DNA sequence: TGTGCCAGCAGTGAAGACGTTGGGGGGCACACTGAAGCTTTCTTT.

This clonotype was picked up many times. The V and J genes are TRBV6-1 and TRBJ2-7; D is possibly TRBD2 (6 bases). The CDR3 sequence is 13 residues long. Germline V gene lookup returns CDR1 MNHNS and CDR2 SASEGT. Trimming removed 7 bases from V and 2 bases from J, with 12 bases in between. CDR3 DNA sequence: TGTGCCAGCAAGGTGGGAGGCCCCTACGAGCAGTACTTC. Its translation: CASKVGGPYEQYF.

The gene calls are TRBV7-2 and TRBJ2-3, with D possibly matching TRBD1 (6 bases). There are 16 residues in the CDR3. V was shortened by 2 bases and J by 0 bases, with 12 bases between the two germline ends. The germline gives CDR1 SGHTA, CDR2 FQGNSA. The CDR3 DNA is TGTGCCAGCAGCTTATCGTTGGGACATAGCACAGATACGCAGTATTTT. Protein product: CASSLSLGHSTDTQYF.

As for this clonotype: A much larger clone lies one base from this, so it may be a read error. The chain recombines TRBV28 with TRBJ2-7; D gene ambiguous. V lost 4 bases to trimming and J lost 3 bases, with 16 bases between them. This CDR3 is built from 15 residues. Germline values: CDR1 MDHEN, CDR2 SYDVKM. CDR3 sequence: CASSSPPGPYYEQYF. The CDR3 DNA is TGTGCCAGCAGTTCCCCGCCAGGCCCTTACTACGAGCAGTACTTC.

This clonotype has ten or more counts. V gene TRBV2 combines with J gene TRBJ1-5; 7 bases fit TRBD1. CDR3 length: 14 residues. The germline CDR1 and CDR2 sequences are SNHLY and FYNNEI. The V segment lost 6 bases and the J segment 3 bases; nucleotides outside the gene matches: 5. CDR3 bases: TGTGCCAGCAGGCTGACAGGGACCAATCAGCCCCAGCATTTT. It codes for CASRLTGTNQPQHF.

This clonotype was counted many times. This chain links TRBV11-2 with TRBJ2-2; D ambiguous. This CDR3 is 15 amino acids long. The V gene lost 1 base and the J gene lost 9 bases, with 15 bases spanning the gap. Germline CDR1 reads SGHAT; CDR2 reads FQNNGV. CDR3 region: CASSLAAPEPRELFF. As DNA, the CDR3 is TGTGCCAGCAGCTTAGCGGCCCCCGAGCCCCGGGAGCTGTTTTTT.

This clonotype was counted many times. V usage is TRBV28 and J usage is TRBJ1-5; D is unresolved. The germline V gene has CDR1 MDHEN and CDR2 SYDVKM. The CDR3 runs 13 residues. V lost 3 bases and J 4 bases, leaving 7 bases between the germline ends. This CDR3 reads CASSFSGNQPQHF. As DNA, the CDR3 is TGTGCCAGCAGTTTTTCGGGGAATCAGCCCCAGCATTTT.

This clonotype was counted many times. The chain joins TRBV3-1 to TRBJ1-4, with D uncertain. Trimming took 1 base from V and 5 from J, leaving 11 bases between them. The CDR3 loop spans 15 amino acids. From germline, CDR1 is LGHDT and CDR2 YNNKEL (reference sequence). In DNA, the CDR3 is TGTGCCAGCAGCCAAGGTGACGGATACAATGAAAAACTGTTTTTT. It translates to CASSQGDGYNEKLFF.

This clonotype was seen ten or more times. This chain uses TRBV7-9 with TRBJ2-2, with TRBD1 identical over 7 bases. This CDR3 comprises 13 residues. Germline V gives CDR1 SEHNR, CDR2 FQNEAQ (reference sequence). The junction had 6 bases not matched to a gene; V was cut back by 10 bases and J by 4 bases. CDR3 sequence: CATSGQSTGELFF. CDR3 sequence (DNA): TGTGCCACCTCGGGACAGTCCACCGGGGAGCTGTTTTTT.

The genes are TRBV12-3 or TRBV12-4 and TRBJ1-5; D is perhaps TRBD1 (5 bases). V lost 2 bases and J lost 1, with 6 bases in between. The CDR3 is 14 residues long. CDR3 sequence: CASSLWDSNQPQHF. The CDR3 DNA sequence: TGTGCCAGCAGTTTATGGGACAGCAATCAGCCCCAGCATTTT.

This clonotype came up a few times. The rearrangement links TRBV20-1 to TRBJ2-7, with D unclear. CDR1 is DFQATT and CDR2 is SNEGSKA in the germline V gene (reference sequence). Trimming stripped 1 base from V and 0 bases from J, with 7 bases between. The CDR3 is 13 amino acids. This chain's CDR3 is CSARGAVSYEQYF. In DNA, the CDR3 is TGCAGTGCTAGAGGTGCAGTCTCCTACGAGCAGTACTTC.

This clonotype appeared many times. The chain uses TRBV6-1 and TRBJ2-7, with 7 bases fitting TRBD1. V trimming: 7 bases; J trimming: 6 bases; junction bases outside the gene matches: 3. The germline CDR1 and CDR2 sequences are MNHNS and SASEGT. The CDR3 runs to 11 residues. The DNA for the CDR3 is TGTGCCAGCACCGACAGGGTCGAGCAGTACTTC. Protein sequence: CASTDRVEQYF.

At least ten counts were recorded for this clonotype. This rearrangement joins TRBV28 to TRBJ1-4; a possible D gene is TRBD1 (6 bases). The CDR3 spans 14 residues. V shed 6 bases and J shed 10 bases, with 18 bases lying between them. CDR1 MDHEN and CDR2 SYDVKM come from the germline V gene. The CDR3: CASSPLGTLGKLFF. The CDR3 coding sequence is TGTGCCAGCAGCCCTCTAGGGACACTAGGAAAACTGTTTTTT.

This clonotype was observed a few times. The rearrangement links TRBV4-2 to TRBJ2-7, with 11 bases lining up with TRBD2. The CDR3 has 16 amino acids. The V segment lost 6 bases and the J segment 0 bases; nucleotides outside the gene matches: 7. CDR1 is LGHNA and CDR2 is YNFKEQ in the germline V gene. Written as DNA, the CDR3 is TGTGCCAGCAGTTACAAAGGGACTAGCGGCTCCTACGAGCAGTACTTC. Residues: CASSYKGTSGSYEQYF.